This T cell receptor beta chain appears in the sequencing data of a study of T cell repertoires in cytomegalovirus infection. MiXCR, applied by TCRdb to the reads, yields one record per CDR3 protein. The data contain 550,000 to 850,000 distinct CDR3 sequences, about 33% of them singletons. This clonotype was seen a handful of times. What it recognizes is unknown. The CDR3 covers 15 residues. J gave up 1 base and V 6 bases, and 3 bases lay outside the gene matches. The chain employs TRBV12-3 or TRBV12-4 and TRBJ2-3, with 11 bases aligning to TRBD2. The sample consisted of cultured PBMCs, taken from culture after CMV antigen stimulation. The receptor was isolated from a human donor in good health (CMV status not recorded). Some clones in this sample may be carry-over from other donors' samples. The CDR3: CASRQTSGGTDTQYF. CDR3 DNA sequence: TGTGCCAGCAGGCAGACTAGCGGGGGCACAGATACGCAGTATTTT.